There are a few counts of the clone carrying this TCR beta chain. Germline V lookup: CDR1 MNHNS, CDR2 SASEGT. This CDR3 contains 15 residues. Between the trimmed V and J ends, which lost 6 bases and 5 bases, there was a span of 17 bases. The entry originates in a study of shared T cell receptors in the human thymus. The data were produced by immunoSEQ multiplex PCR, yet TCRdb's version contains in-frame clones alone and is incomplete. Here the sample spans hundreds of thousands of clones, roughly 90% being singletons. The sample also formed part of further work on human thymus T cells. As that study records: Immunologically healthy infants in Finland undergoing congenital heart defect surgery were the donors. Resections obtained during corrective heart surgery supplied the thymus tissue. Blood and thymic repertoires both appeared biased in V and J gene usage. Related reports documented highly overlapping thymic repertoires among unrelated individuals.

V is TRBV6-1 and J is TRBJ2-4; perhaps TRBD2 as D (5 bases). Sample: thymocytes. This receptor was taken from a boy under three years old with a congenital heart defect. CDR3 sequence (DNA): TGTGCCAGCAGGGAGGAGACCCTGAACCAAAACATTCAGTACTTC. Translation gives CASREETLNQNIQYF.